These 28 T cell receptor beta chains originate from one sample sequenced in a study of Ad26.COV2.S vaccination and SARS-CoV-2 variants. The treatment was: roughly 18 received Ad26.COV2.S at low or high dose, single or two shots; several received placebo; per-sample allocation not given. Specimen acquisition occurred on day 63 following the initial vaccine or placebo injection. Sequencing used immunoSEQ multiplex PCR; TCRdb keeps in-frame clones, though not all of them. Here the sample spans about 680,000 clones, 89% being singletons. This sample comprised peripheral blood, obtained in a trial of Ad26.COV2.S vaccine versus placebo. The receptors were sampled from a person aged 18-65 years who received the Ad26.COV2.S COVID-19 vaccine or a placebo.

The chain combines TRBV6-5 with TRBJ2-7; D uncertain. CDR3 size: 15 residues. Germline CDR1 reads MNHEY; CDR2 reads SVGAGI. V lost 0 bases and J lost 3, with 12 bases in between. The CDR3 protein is CASSYSTPRYYEQYF. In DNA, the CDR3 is TGTGCCAGCAGTTACTCGACTCCGAGATACTACGAGCAGTACTTC.

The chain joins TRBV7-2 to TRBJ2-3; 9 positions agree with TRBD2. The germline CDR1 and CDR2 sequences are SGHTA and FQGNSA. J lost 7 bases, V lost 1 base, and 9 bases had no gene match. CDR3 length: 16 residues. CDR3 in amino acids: CASSLGVGTSTNTQYF. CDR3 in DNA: TGTGCCAGCAGCTTAGGGGTAGGGACTAGCACGAATACGCAGTATTTT.

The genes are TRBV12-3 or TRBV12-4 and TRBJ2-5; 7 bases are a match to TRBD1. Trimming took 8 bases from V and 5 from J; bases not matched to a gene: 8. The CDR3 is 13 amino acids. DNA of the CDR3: TGTGCCAGCCGTGACAGGGTTGGTGAGACCCAGTACTTC. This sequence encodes CASRDRVGETQYF.

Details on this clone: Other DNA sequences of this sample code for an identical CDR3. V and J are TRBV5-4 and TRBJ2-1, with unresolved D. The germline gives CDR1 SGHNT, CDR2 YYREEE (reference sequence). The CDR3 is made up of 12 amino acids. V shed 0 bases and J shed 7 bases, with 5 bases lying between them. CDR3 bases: TGTGCCAGCAGCTTGGCCGATAATGAGCAGTTCTTC. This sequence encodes CASSLADNEQFF.

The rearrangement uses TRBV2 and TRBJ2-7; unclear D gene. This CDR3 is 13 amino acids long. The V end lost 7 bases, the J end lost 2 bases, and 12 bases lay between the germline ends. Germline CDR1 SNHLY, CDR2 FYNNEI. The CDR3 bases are TGTGCCAGCAACAAAAGACTGGCCTACGAGCAGTACTTC. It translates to CASNKRLAYEQYF.

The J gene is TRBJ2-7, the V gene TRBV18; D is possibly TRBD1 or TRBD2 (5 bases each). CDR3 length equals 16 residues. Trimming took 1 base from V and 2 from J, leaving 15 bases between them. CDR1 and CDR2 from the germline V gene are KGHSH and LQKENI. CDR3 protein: CASSPRSGDGAYEQYF. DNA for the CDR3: TGTGCCAGCTCACCACGCAGTGGGGACGGAGCCTACGAGCAGTACTTC.

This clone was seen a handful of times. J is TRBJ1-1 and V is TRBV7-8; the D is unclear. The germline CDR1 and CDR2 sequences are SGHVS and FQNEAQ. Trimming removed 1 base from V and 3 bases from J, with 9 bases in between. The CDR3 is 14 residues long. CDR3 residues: CASSLETRDTEAFF. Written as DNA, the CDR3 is TGTGCCAGCAGCTTAGAGACACGGGACACTGAAGCTTTCTTT.

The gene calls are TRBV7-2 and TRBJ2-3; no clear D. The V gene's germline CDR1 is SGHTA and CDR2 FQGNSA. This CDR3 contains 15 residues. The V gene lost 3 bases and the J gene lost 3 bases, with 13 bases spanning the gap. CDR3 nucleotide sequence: TGTGCCAGCAGCTTTTCGGATCTGGGAACAGATACGCAGTATTTT. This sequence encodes CASSFSDLGTDTQYF.

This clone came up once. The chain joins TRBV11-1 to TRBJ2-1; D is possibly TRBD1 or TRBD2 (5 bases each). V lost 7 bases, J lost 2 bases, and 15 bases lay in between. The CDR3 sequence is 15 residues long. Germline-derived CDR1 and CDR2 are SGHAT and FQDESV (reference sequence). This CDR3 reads CASTPGQGAYNEQFF. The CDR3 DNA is TGTGCCAGCACCCCTGGTCAGGGAGCCTACAATGAGCAGTTCTTC. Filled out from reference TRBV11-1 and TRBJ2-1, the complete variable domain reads EAEVAQSPRYKITEKSQAVAFWCDPISGHATLYWYRQILGQGPELLVQFQDESVVDDSQLPKDRFSAERLKGVDSTLKIQPAELGDSAMYLCASTPGQGAYNEQFFGPGTRLTVL.

The CDR3 loop is CSVSGGPGQPQHF. CDR3 sequence (DNA): TGCAGCGTTAGTGGGGGGCCCGGGCAGCCCCAGCATTTT. The V call is TRBV29-1, the J call TRBJ1-5; D might be TRBD1 (6 bases). The CDR3 covers 13 residues. V was shortened by 5 bases and J by 7 bases, with 15 bases between the two germline ends. CDR1 is SQVTM and CDR2 is ANQGSEA in the germline V gene.

CDR3 amino acids: CASSLVSGTESGYTF. DNA of the CDR3: TGTGCCAGCAGCTTAGTTTCCGGGACCGAAAGTGGCTACACCTTC. The chain links TRBV7-9 to TRBJ1-2; D is possibly TRBD1 (5 bases). Trimming cost V 1 base and J 7 bases, with 16 bases left between them. This CDR3 comprises 15 residues. Germline V CDR1 and CDR2: SEHNR, FQNEAQ (reference sequence). Complete variable domain (other parts from reference TRBV7-9 and TRBJ1-2): DTGVSQNPRHKITKRGQNVTFRCDPISEHNRLYWYRQTLGQGPEFLTYFQNEAQLEKSRLLSDRFSAERPKGSFSTLEIQRTEQGDSAMYLCASSLVSGTESGYTFGSGTRLTVV.

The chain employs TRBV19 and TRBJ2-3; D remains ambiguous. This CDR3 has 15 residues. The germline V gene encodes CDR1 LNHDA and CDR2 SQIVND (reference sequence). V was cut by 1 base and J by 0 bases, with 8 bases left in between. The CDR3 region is CASSIALTSTDTQYF. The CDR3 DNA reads TGTGCCAGTAGTATAGCACTCACTAGCACAGATACGCAGTATTTT.

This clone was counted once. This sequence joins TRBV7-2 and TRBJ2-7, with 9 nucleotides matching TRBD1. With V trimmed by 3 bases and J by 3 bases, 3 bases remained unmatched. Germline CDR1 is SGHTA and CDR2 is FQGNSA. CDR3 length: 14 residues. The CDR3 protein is CASSLQTGGYEQYF. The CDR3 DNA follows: TGTGCCAGCAGCTTGCAGACAGGGGGCTACGAGCAGTACTTC.

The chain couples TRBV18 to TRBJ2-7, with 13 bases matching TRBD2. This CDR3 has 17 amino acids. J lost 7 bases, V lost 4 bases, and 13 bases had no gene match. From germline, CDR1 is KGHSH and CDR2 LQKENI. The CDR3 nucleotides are TGTGCCAGCTCACGGCCGGGACTAGCGGGGCTTTCGGGAGAGCAGTACTTC. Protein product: CASSRPGLAGLSGEQYF.

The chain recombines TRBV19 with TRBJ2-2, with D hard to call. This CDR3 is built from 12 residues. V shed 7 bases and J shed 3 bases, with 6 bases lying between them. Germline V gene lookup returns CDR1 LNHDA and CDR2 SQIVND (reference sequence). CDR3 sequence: CASTTDTGELFF. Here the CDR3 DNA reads TGTGCCAGTACCACAGACACCGGGGAGCTGTTTTTT.

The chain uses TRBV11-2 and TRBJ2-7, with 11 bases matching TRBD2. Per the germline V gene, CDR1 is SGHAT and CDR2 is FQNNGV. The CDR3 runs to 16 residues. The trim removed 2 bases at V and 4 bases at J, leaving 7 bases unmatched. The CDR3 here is CASSLQPGLAVYEQYF. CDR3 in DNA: TGTGCCAGCAGCTTACAACCGGGACTAGCGGTGTACGAGCAGTACTTC.

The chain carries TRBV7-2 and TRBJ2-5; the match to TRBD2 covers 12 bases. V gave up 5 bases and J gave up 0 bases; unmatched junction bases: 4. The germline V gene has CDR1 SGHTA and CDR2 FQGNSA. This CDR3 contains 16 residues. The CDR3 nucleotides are TGTGCCAGCAGCCCAAGACTAGCGGGGGACCAAGAGACCCAGTACTTC. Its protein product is CASSPRLAGDQETQYF.

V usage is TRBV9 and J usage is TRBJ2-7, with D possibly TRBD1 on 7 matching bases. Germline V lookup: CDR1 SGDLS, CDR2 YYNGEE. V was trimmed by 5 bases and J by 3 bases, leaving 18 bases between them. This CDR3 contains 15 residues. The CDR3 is CASSAGGTEIYEQYF. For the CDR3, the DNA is TGTGCCAGCAGTGCCGGCGGGACAGAGATCTACGAGCAGTACTTC.

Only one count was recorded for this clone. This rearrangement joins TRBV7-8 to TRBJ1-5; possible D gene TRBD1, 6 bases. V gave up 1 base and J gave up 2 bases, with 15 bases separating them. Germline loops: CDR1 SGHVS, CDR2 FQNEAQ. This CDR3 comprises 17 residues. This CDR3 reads CASSLVPHRARNQPQHF. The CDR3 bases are TGTGCCAGCAGCTTAGTCCCCCACAGGGCCCGCAATCAGCCCCAGCATTTT. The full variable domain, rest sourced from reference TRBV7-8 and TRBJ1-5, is GAGVSQSPRYKVAKRGQDVALRCDPISGHVSLFWYQQALGQGPEFLTYFQNEAQLDKSGLPSDRFFAERPEGSVSTLKIQRTQQEDSAVYLCASSLVPHRARNQPQHFGDGTRLSIL.

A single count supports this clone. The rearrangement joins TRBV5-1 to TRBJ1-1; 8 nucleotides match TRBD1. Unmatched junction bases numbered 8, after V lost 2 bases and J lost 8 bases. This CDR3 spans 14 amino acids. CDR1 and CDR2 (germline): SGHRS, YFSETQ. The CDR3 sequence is CASSFTTDREEAFF. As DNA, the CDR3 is TGCGCCAGCAGCTTTACCACGGACAGGGAAGAAGCTTTCTTT.

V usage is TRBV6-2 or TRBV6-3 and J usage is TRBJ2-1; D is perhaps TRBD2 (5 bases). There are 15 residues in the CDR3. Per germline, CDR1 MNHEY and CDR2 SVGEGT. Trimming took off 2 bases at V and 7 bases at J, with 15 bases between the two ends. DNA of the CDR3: TGTGCCAGCAGTTACGCGGAGGCCAAGTGGAATGAGCAGTTCTTC. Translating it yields CASSYAEAKWNEQFF.

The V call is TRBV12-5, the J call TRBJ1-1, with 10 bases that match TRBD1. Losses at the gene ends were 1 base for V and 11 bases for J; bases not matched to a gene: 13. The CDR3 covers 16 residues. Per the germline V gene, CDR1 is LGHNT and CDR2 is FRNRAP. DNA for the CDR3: TGTGCTAGTGGTTTGGACCGGACAGGGGGACTGGTTTCGGCTTTCTTT. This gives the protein CASGLDRTGGLVSAFF.

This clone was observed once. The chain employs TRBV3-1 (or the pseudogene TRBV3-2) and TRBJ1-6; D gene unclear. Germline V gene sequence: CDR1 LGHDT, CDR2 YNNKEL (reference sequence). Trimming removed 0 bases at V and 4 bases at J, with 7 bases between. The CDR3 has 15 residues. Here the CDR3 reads CASSQDRPYNSPLHF. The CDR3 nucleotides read TGTGCCAGCAGCCAAGATCGCCCTTATAATTCACCCCTCCACTTT.

In nucleotides, the CDR3 is TGTGCCATCAGGTGGAGTGATACCTACGAGCAGTACTTC. Encoded protein: CAIRWSDTYEQYF. The chain recombines TRBV10-3 with TRBJ2-7, with unresolved D. The germline V and J ends were trimmed by 6 bases and 2 bases, with 11 bases remaining between them. Germline CDR1 and CDR2: ENHRY and SYGVKD. The CDR3 covers 13 residues.

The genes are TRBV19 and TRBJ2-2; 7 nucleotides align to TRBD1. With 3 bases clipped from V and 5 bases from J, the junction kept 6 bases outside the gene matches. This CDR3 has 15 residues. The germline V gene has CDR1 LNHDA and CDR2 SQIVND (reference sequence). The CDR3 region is CASSILTGRTGELFF. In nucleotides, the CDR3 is TGTGCCAGTAGTATCTTGACAGGGCGGACCGGGGAGCTGTTTTTT.

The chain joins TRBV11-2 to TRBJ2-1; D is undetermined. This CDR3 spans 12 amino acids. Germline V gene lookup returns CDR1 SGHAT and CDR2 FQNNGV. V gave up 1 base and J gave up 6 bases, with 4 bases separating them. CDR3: CASSLGINEQFF. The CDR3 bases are TGTGCCAGCAGCTTAGGGATCAATGAGCAGTTCTTC.

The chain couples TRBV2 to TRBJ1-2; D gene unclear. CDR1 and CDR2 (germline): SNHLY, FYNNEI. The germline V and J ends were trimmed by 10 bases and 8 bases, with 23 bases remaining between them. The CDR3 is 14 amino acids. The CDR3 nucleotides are TGTGCCATCGGCGCCGGGCCCTCACCGCGGGGCTACACCTTC. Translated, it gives CAIGAGPSPRGYTF.

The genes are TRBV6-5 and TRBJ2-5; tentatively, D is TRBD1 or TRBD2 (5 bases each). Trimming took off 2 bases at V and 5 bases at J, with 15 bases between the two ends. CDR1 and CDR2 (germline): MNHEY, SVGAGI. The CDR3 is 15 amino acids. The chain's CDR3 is CASSYPGTNRETQYF. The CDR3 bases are TGTGCCAGCAGTTACCCGGGGACCAATCGGGAGACCCAGTACTTC.